This T cell receptor beta chain was sequenced in a study of molecular identifiers for immune sequencing clone quantification. CDR1 is SNHLY, CDR2 FYNNEI, per germline. The CDR3 covers 14 residues. Trimming pared 6 bases from V and 2 bases from J, leaving 13 bases between. This clonotype was counted many times. As previously described, bulk TCR libraries were made using listed TCR primers. Each CDR3 protein is one row after TCRdb ran MiXCR on the PCR reads. The sample records approximately 550,000 distinct CDR3 sequences, over 20% being singletons. The sequence was obtained from a human donor in good health. Some libraries in this study had Jurkat cell RNA spiked in. The chain is built from TRBV2 and TRBJ1-2; perhaps TRBD1 as D (6 bases). Sequenced material: naive CD8+ T cells from blood, with Jurkat cell RNA spiked in. Subset: FACS-sorted CD8+CD4-CCR7+CD45RA+ naive T cells. CDR3 DNA sequence: TGTGCCAGCAGAGTGTATCAGGGGAACTATGGCTACACCTTC. This encodes CASRVYQGNYGYTF.